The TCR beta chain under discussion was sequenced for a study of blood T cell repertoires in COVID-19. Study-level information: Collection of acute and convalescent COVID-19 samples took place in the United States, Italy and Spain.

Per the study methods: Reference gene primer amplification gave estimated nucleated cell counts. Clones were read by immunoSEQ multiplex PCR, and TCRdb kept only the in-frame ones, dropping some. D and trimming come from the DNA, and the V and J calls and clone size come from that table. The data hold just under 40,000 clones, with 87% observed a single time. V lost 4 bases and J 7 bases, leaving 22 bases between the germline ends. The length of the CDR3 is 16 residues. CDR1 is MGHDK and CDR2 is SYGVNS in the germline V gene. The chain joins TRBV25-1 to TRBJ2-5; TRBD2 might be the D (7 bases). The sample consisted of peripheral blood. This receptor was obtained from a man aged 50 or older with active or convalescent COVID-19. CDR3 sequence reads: CASSVKRGQRGGTQYF. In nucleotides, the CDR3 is TGTGCCAGCAGTGTAAAGCGGGGCCAAAGAGGGGGGACCCAGTACTTC.